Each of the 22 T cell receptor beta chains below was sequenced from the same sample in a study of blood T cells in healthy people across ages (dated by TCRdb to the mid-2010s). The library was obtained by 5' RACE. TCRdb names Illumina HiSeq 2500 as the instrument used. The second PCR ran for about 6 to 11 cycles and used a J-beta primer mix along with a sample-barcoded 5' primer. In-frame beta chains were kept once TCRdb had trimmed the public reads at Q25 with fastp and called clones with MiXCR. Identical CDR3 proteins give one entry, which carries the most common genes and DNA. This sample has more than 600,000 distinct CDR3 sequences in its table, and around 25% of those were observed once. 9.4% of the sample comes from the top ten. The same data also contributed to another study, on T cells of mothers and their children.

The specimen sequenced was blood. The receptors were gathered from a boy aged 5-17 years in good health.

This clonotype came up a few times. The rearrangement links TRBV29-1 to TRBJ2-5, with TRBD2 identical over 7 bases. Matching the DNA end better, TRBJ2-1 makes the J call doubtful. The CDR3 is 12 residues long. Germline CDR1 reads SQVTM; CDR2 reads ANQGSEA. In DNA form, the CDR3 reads TGCAGCGCGCGACGAGCGGGGAATGAGCAGTTCTTC. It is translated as CSARRAGNEQFF.

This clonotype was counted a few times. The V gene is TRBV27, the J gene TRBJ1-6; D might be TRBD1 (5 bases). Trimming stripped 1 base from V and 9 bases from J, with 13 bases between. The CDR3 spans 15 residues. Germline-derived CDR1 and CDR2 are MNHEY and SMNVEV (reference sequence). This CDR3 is CASSLLGGAGSPLHF. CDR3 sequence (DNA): TGTGCCAGCAGTTTATTGGGGGGAGCGGGTTCACCCCTCCACTTT.

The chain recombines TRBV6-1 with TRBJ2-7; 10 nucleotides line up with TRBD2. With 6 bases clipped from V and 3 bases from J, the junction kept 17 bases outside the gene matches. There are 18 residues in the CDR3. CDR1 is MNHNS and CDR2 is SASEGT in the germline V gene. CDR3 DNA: TGTGCCAGCAGCTGGGGGGCTAGCGGGAGTTCGGGCGGCTACGAGCAGTACTTC. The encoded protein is CASSWGASGSSGGYEQYF.

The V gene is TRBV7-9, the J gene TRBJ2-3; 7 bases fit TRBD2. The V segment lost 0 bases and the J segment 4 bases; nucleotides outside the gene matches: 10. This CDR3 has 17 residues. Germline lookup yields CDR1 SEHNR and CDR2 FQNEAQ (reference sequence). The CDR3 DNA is TGTGCCAGCAGCTTAGCGCATCAAGCGGGATCGGCAGATACGCAGTATTTT. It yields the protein CASSLAHQAGSADTQYF.

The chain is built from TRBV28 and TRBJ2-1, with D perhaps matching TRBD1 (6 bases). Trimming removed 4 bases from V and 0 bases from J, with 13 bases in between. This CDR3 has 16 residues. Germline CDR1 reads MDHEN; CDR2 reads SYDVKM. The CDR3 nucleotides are TGTGCCAGCAGTTCCATCACAGGGATCTCCTACAATGAGCAGTTCTTC. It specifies CASSSITGISYNEQFF.

DNA of the CDR3: TGTGCCAGCAACCGGGGAGGGTCTGGGGACGAGCAGTACTTC. Protein sequence: CASNRGGSGDEQYF. The rearrangement links TRBV4-2 to TRBJ2-7; TRBD2 matches at 7 bases. V lost 7 bases and J lost 5; bases outside the gene matches: 11. The germline V gene encodes CDR1 LGHNA and CDR2 YNFKEQ. The CDR3 sequence is 14 residues long.

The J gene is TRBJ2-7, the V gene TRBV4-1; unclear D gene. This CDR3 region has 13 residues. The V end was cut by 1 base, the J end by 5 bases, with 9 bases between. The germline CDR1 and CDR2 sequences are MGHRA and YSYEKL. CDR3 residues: CASSQGVSHEQYF. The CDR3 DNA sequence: TGCGCCAGCAGCCAAGGAGTTTCCCACGAGCAGTACTTC.

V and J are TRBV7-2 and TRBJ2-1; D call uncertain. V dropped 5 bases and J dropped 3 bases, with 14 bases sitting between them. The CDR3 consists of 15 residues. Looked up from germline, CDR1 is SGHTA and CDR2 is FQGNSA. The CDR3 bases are TGTGCCAGCAGCACCGCCCCCCGCGTCTACAATGAGCAGTTCTTC. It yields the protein CASSTAPRVYNEQFF.

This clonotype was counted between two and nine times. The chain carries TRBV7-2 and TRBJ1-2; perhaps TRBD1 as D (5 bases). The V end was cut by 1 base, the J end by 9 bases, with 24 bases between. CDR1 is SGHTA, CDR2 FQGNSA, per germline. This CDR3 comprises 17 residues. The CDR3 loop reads CASSLVGGSGATGSYTF. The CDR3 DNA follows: TGTGCCAGCAGCTTAGTCGGGGGGTCAGGCGCCACGGGAAGCTACACCTTC. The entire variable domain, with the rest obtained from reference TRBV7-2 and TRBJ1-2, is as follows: GAGVSQSPSNKVTEKGKDVELRCDPISGHTALYWYRQSLGQGLEFLIYFQGNSAPDKSGLPSDRFSAERTGGSVSTLTIQRTQQEDSAVYLCASSLVGGSGATGSYTFGSGTRLTVV.

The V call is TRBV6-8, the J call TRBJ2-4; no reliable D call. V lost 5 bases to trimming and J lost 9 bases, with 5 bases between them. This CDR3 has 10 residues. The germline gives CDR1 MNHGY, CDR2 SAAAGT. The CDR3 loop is CASSSPIQYF. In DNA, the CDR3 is TGTGCCAGCAGTAGTCCCATTCAGTACTTC.

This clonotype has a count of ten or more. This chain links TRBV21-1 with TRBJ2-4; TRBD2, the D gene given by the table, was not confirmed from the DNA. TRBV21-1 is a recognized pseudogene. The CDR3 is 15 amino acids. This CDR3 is CASTQGRDFKNIQYF. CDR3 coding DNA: TGTGCCAGCACCCAAGGGAGGGATTTCAAAAACATTCAGTACTTC.

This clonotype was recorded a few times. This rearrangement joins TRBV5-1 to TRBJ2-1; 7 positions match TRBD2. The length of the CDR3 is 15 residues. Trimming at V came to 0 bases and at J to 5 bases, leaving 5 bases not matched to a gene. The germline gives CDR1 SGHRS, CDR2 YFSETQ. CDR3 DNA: TGCGCCAGCAGCTTGGGCGGGAGAAGCGACAATGAGCAGTTCTTC. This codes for CASSLGGRSDNEQFF.

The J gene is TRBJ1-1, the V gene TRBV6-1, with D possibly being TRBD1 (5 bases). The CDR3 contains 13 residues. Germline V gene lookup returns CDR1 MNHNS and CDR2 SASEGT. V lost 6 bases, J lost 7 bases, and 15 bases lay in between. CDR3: CASRERTNLEAFF. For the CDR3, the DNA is TGTGCCAGCAGGGAAAGGACAAATCTTGAAGCTTTCTTT.

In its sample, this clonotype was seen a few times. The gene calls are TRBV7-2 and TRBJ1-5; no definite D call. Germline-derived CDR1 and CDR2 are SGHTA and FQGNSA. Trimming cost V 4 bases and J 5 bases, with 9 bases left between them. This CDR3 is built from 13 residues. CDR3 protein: CASSSGRDQPQHF. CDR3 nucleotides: TGTGCCAGCAGCTCCGGACGGGATCAGCCCCAGCATTTT.

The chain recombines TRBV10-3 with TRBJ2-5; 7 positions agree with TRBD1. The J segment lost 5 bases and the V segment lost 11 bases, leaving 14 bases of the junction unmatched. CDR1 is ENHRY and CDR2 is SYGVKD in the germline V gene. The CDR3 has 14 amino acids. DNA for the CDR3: TGTGCCTCGTCCGAGACAGGGTCTTCGGAGACCCAGTACTTC. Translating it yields CASSETGSSETQYF.

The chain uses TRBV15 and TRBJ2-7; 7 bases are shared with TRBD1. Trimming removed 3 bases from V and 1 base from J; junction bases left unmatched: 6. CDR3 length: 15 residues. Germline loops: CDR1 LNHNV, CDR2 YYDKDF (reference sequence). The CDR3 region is CATSSLGQDSYEQYF. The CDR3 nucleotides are TGTGCCACCAGCAGCCTCGGACAGGATTCCTACGAGCAGTACTTC.

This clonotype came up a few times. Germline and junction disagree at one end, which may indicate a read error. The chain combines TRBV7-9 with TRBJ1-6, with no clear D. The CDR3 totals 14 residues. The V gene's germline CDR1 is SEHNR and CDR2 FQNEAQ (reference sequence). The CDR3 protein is CASSLTGSNSPLRF. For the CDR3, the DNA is TGTGCCAGCAGCCTTACGGGATCAAATTCACCCCTCCGCTTT. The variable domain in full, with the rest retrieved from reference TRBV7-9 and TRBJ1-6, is DTGVSQNPRHKITKRGQNVTFRCDPISEHNRLYWYRQTLGQGPEFLTYFQNEAQLEKSRLLSDRFSAERPKGSFSTLEIQRTEQGDSAMYLCASSLTGSNSPLRFGNGTRLTVT.

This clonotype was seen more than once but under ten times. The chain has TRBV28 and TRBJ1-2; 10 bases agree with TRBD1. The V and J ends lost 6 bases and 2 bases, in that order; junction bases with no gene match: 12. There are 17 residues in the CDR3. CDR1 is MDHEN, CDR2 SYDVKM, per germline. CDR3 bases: TGTGCCAGCAGCCCTACAACGACAGGGGGCAGGAACTATGGCTACACCTTC. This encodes CASSPTTTGGRNYGYTF.

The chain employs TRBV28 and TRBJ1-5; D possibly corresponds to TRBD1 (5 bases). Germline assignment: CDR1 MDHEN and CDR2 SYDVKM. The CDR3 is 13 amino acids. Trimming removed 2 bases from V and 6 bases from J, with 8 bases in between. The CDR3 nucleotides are TGTGCCAGCAGTTTAGAGAGGGGTCAGCCCCAGCATTTT. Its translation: CASSLERGQPQHF.

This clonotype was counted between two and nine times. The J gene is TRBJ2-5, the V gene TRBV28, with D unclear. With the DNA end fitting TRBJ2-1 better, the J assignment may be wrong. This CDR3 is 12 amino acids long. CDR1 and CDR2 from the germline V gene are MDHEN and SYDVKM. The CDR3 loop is CASSVELLEQFF. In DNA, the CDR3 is TGTGCCAGCTCCGTAGAGTTGCTTGAGCAGTTCTTC.

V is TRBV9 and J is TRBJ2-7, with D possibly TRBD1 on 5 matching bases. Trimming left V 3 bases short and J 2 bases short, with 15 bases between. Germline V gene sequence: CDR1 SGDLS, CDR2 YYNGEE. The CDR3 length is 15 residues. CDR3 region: CASSEDQGPPYEQYF. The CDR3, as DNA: TGTGCCAGCAGCGAAGACCAGGGCCCCCCCTACGAGCAGTACTTC.

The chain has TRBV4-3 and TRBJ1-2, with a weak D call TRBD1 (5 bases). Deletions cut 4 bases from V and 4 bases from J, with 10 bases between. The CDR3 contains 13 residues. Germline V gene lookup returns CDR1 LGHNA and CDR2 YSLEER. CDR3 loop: CASSPSGFYGYTF. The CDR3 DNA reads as TGCGCCAGCAGCCCCTCAGGGTTCTATGGCTACACCTTC.